A selection of T cell receptor beta chains follows, all from one sample in a study of CD8 T cells in ankylosing spondylitis. MiXCR, applied by TCRdb to the 5' RACE reads, yields one record per CDR3 protein. The repertoire holds some 130,000 distinct CDR3 sequences, with approximately 9.7% as singletons. Sequenced: blood, either unsorted or a sorted T cell fraction (not recorded which). These TCRs come from a male donor with ankylosing spondylitis or in good health (not recorded which). CDR3s include the opening cysteine and the closing phenylalanine or tryptophan. Fields, in order: CDR3 protein, V gene.

CDR3: CASSLGQAGNQPQHF; V: TRBV5-5
CDR3: CASRLRGTQLLEQFF; V: TRBV7-2
CDR3: CASRKPGGSSNTGELFF; V: TRBV19
CDR3: CAISVAGLAGYNEQFF; V: TRBV10-3
CDR3: CCADANLRTSGGYEQYF; V: TRBV20-1
CDR3: CSARQVAYGYTF; V: TRBV20-1
CDR3: CASSPDRINYGYTF; V: TRBV4-2
CDR3: CSVGTRDITDTQYF; V: TRBV29-1
CDR3: CASNRGSPDIQYF; V: TRBV6-2/TRBV6-3
CDR3: CASSVGILNTGELFF; V: TRBV9
CDR3: CASSQESQLGEKLFF; V: TRBV14
CDR3: CASSLSAYNEQFF; V: TRBV7-2
CDR3: CASSLPPGLAGGPVRETQYF; V: TRBV28
CDR3: CASSLGPQETQYF; V: TRBV5-1
CDR3: CASSPTPQGLNTEAFF; V: TRBV7-9
CDR3: CSARDSRRPPYEQYF; V: TRBV20-1
CDR3: CASSPVGTSGRNEQFF; V: TRBV12-3/TRBV12-4
CDR3: CSARDLMGATTDTQYF; V: TRBV20-1
CDR3: CAISESNRPGGLFSNQPQHF; V: TRBV10-3
CDR3: CASSLGLAGSFSYNEQFF; V: TRBV11-1
CDR3: CASSSPRGGYEQYF; V: TRBV7-2
CDR3: CASSHMNTEAFF; V: TRBV12-3/TRBV12-4
CDR3: CSARPGAGELFF; V: TRBV20-1
CDR3: CASSPDGGGYEQYF; V: TRBV6-1
CDR3: CASSFGREFSTDTQYF; V: TRBV7-2
CDR3: CSARPGQGKQPQHF; V: TRBV20-1
CDR3: CASSSRTGGLNEQFF; V: TRBV11-2
CDR3: CASGTSGRGLVEQFF; V: TRBV4-2
CDR3: CASSPLFSQRNTGELFF; V: TRBV7-9
CDR3: CSAPLKTVLSGDTEAFF; V: TRBV20-1
CDR3: CASSSGLLEAQFF; V: TRBV7-8
CDR3: CASSPDGTGGGEQYF; V: TRBV5-1
CDR3: CASSRTGGTRASRGLFF; V: TRBV28
CDR3: CASRSMGNTGELFF; V: TRBV5-5
CDR3: CASSQDGSRRINEQFF; V: TRBV4-3
CDR3: CSVEGGDSNQPQHF; V: TRBV29-1
CDR3: CASSLELTSYEQYF; V: TRBV7-2
CDR3: CASSLGTNYEQYF; V: TRBV6-6
CDR3: CSASIGGRGQETQYF; V: TRBV20-1
CDR3: CASTSNRGKPLHF; V: TRBV27
CDR3: CASTRDVSGWETQYF; V: TRBV12-3/TRBV12-4
CDR3: CSGGEGPRNTEAFF; V: TRBV29-1
CDR3: CASSLANTGTQYF; V: TRBV7-2
CDR3: CASSGLAGGHSEQFF; V: TRBV5-1
CDR3: CASSPLGGREGTQYF; V: TRBV3-1
CDR3: CASSLQANREQYF; V: TRBV6-5